The T cell receptor beta chain described here comes from a study of shared clonotypes between healthy human individuals. Every donor was a Caucasian adult from Nashville, Tennessee. Sequenced by immunoSEQ multiplex PCR; TCRdb stores in-frame clones only, minus some. The table has 2 million to 2.5 million clones, approximately 93% seen once. Study observations and caveats: A handful of donors had about 5% of their naive CD4 clonotypes in common.

For this clone: Its antigen is as yet unknown.

The CDR3 consists of 19 residues. CDR1 LNHNV and CDR2 YYDKDF come from the germline V gene (reference sequence). V was pared by 0 bases and J by 2 bases, with 15 bases of the junction left unmatched. The sequence derives from a man between 18 and 35 years old in good health. Some clones in this sample may be carry-over from other donors' samples. The V call is TRBV15, the J call TRBJ2-7; 8 bases are a match to TRBD1. Sequenced material: naive CD4+ T cells from PBMCs. Documented subset: CD45RA+ positively selected. The CDR3 sequence is CATSRDLFTRTGIAYEQYF. The CDR3 DNA follows: TGTGCCACCAGCAGAGATCTCTTCACTCGGACAGGGATCGCCTACGAGCAGTACTTC.